The 5 T cell receptor beta chains presented below share a single source sample, sequenced in a study of T-cell memory formation after mild COVID-19. TCRdb processed the 5' RACE reads anew with MiXCR; each CDR3 protein has one entry. The profile shows roughly 400,000 distinct CDR3 sequences, more than 15% of them singletons. The specimen sequenced was PBMCs or a T cell subset sorted from them (not recorded which). All receptors come from a man between 18 and 35 years old who had mild COVID-19 (a few samples of this study predate the infection). Cell type and time point are not known.

The V gene is TRBV5-6, the J gene TRBJ1-3; 11 nucleotides agree with TRBD1. The CDR3 spans 18 residues. Trimming took 6 bases from V and 4 from J; bases not matched to a gene: 15. CDR1 and CDR2 from the germline V gene are SGHDT and YYEEEE. CDR3 DNA sequence: TGTGCCAGCACCCCAGGACAGGGGGCACCAAGCTCCGGAAACACCATATATTTT. Its translation: CASTPGQGAPSSGNTIYF.

This clonotype appeared a few times. V gene TRBV20-1 combines with J gene TRBJ1-2; D possibly corresponds to TRBD1 (6 bases). The germline V gene encodes CDR1 DFQATT and CDR2 SNEGSKA (reference sequence). This CDR3 contains 13 residues. Trimming pared 2 bases from V and 2 bases from J, leaving 9 bases between. CDR3 nucleotides: TGCAGTGCTAGACCCACAGGGAACTATGGCTACACCTTC. The encoded protein is CSARPTGNYGYTF.

The V gene is TRBV7-2, the J gene TRBJ1-5; maybe TRBD1 (6 bases). V was clipped by 5 bases and J by 1 base, with 15 bases between them. This CDR3 comprises 16 residues. Per the germline V gene, CDR1 is SGHTA and CDR2 is FQGNSA. The CDR3 DNA reads TGTGCCAGCAGCCCCCATGGGGGCGTAAGCAATCAGCCCCAGCATTTT. It is translated as CASSPHGGVSNQPQHF.

The chain has TRBV4-1 and TRBJ2-5, with no clear D. CDR3 length equals 13 residues. The V end was cut by 4 bases, the J end by 1 base, with 7 bases between. Germline V gene sequence: CDR1 MGHRA, CDR2 YSYEKL. DNA for the CDR3: TGCGCCAGCAGCCCCCAGGTCCAAGAGACCCAGTACTTC. It encodes CASSPQVQETQYF.

The chain carries TRBV9 and TRBJ2-1, with 8 bases matching TRBD2. The germline V gene has CDR1 SGDLS and CDR2 YYNGEE. CDR3 length: 16 amino acids. With V trimmed by 4 bases and J by 2 bases, 8 bases remained unmatched. CDR3 DNA sequence: TGTGCCAGCAGCCCCCGAGGTAGCGGGGCCTACAATGAGCAGTTCTTC. Translated: CASSPRGSGAYNEQFF.